The present entry profiles one TCR beta chain with its context. Its antigen is undetermined. The CDR3 is made up of 10 amino acids. Germline V CDR1 and CDR2: SGHRS, YFSETQ. V was clipped by 6 bases and J by 8 bases, with 6 bases between them. The table came from immunoSEQ multiplex PCR; TCRdb's copy has only in-frame clones and leaves some out. This sample has about 1 million clones; about 70% occur once, and the top ten carry approximately 1.5%. These data are taken from a study of shared clonotypes between healthy human individuals. Study-wide findings and caveats: Relative to clonotypes present in all four donors, those not shared had lower generation probabilities.

Among the donors, all were Caucasian adults who lived in Nashville, Tennessee. V is TRBV5-1 and J is TRBJ1-5; D is unresolved. Specimen: memory CD4+ T cells sorted from blood. Subset given: CD45RA-negative fraction. The clonotype originates from a man between 18 and 35 years old in good health. This chain's CDR3 is CASTFKPQHF. The CDR3 DNA sequence: TGCGCCAGCACTTTTAAGCCCCAGCATTTT.